The clone carrying this TCR beta chain was found many times. The CDR3 is made up of 15 amino acids. The germline V gene encodes CDR1 MNHEY and CDR2 SVGEGT. V lost 5 bases, J lost 2 bases, and 7 bases stayed unmatched. Whole-blood samples were 2.5 to 3 ml of peripheral blood from healthy adult volunteers. Alpha and beta constant region primers primed reverse transcription for blood and skin samples. TCRdb used MiXCR to reprocess the 5' RACE reads, holding one entry per CDR3 protein. The data show approximately 22,000 distinct CDR3 sequences, 4% to 4.5% seen once. The data derive from a study of naive and memory T cell subsets.

The V and J genes are TRBV6-2 or TRBV6-3 and TRBJ1-1, with 8 bases that match TRBD1. The TCR comes from a male donor in good health. Written as DNA, the CDR3 is TGTGCCAGCAGTCCCCGACAGGGGCCCAACACTGAAGCTTTCTTT. Its protein product is CASSPRQGPNTEAFF.